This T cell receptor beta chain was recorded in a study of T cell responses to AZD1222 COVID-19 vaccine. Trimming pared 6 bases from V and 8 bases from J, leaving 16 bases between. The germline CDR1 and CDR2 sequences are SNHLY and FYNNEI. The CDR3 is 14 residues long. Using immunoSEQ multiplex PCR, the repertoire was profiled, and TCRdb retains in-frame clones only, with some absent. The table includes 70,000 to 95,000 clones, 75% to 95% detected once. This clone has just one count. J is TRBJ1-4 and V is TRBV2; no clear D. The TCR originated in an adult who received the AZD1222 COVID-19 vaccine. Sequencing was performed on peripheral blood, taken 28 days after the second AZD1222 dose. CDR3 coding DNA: TGTGCCAGCAGGGAGACGGTGGTCGGAGAAAAACTGTTTTTT. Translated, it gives CASRETVVGEKLFF. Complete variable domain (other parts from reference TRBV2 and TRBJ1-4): EPEVTQTPSHQVTQMGQEVILRCVPISNHLYFYWYRQILGQKVEFLVSFYNNEISEKSEIFDDQFSVERPDGSNFTLKIRSTKLEDSAMYFCASRETVVGEKLFFGSGTQLSVL.